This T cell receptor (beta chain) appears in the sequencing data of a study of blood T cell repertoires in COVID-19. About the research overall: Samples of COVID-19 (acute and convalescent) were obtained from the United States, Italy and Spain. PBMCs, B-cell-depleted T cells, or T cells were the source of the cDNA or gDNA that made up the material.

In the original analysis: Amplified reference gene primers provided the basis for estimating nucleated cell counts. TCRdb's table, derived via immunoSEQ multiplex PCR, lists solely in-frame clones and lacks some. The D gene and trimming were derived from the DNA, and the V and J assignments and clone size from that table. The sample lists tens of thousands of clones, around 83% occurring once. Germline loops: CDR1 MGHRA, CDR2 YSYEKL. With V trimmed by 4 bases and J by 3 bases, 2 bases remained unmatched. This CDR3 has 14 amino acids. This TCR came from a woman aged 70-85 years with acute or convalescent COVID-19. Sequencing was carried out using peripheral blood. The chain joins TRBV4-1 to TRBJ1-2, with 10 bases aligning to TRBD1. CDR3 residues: CASSLGQGDYGYTF. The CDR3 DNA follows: TGCGCCAGCAGCCTAGGACAGGGGGACTATGGCTACACCTTC.